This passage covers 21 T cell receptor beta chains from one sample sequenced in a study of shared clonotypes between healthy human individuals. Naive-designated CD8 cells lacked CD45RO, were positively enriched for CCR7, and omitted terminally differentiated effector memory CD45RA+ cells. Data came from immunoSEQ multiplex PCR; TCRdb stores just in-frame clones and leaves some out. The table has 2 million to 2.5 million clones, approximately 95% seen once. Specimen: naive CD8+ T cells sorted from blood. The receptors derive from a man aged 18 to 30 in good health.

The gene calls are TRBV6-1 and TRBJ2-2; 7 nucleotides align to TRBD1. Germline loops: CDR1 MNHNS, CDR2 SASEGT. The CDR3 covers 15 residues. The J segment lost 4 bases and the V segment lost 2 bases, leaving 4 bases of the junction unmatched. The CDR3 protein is CASSEYRGGTGELFF. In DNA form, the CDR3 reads TGTGCCAGCAGTGAATACAGGGGCGGCACCGGGGAGCTGTTTTTT.

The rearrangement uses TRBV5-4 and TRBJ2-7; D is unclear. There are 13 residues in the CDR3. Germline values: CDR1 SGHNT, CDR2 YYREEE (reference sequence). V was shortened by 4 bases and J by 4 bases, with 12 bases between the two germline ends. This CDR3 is CASSTGPTYEQYF. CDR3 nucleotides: TGTGCCAGCAGCACCGGACCGACGTACGAGCAGTACTTC.

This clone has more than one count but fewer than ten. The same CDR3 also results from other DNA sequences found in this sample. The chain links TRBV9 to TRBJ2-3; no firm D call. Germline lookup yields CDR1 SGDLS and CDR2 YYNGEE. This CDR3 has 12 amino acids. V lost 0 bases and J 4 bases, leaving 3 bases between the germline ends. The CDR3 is CASSVDPDTQYF. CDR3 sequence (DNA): TGTGCCAGCAGCGTAGACCCAGATACGCAGTATTTT.

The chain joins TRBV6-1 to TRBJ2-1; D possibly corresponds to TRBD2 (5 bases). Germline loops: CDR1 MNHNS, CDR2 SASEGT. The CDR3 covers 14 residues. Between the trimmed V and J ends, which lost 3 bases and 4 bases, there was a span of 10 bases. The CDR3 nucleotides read TGTGCCAGCAGTGAGTGGGAGAGTTACAATGAGCAGTTCTTC. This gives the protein CASSEWESYNEQFF.

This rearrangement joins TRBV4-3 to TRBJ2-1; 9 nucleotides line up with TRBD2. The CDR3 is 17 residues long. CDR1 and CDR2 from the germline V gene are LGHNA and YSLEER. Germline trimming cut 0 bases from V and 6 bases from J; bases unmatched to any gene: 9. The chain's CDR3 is CASSQDLGREGRNEQFF. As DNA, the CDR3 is TGCGCCAGCAGCCAAGATCTGGGGCGGGAGGGCCGCAATGAGCAGTTCTTC.

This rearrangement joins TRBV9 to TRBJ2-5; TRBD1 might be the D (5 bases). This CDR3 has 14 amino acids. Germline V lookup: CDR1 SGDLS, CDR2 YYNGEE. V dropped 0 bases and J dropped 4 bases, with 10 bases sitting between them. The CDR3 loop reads CASSVGVGAETQYF. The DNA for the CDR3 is TGTGCCAGCAGCGTAGGGGTAGGGGCAGAGACCCAGTACTTC.

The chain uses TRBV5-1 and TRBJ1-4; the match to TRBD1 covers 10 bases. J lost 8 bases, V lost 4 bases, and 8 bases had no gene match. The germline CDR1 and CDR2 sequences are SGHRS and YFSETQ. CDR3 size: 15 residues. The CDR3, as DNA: TGCGCCAGCAGCCCGACAGGGGGCCTTCGGGAAAAACTGTTTTTT. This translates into CASSPTGGLREKLFF.

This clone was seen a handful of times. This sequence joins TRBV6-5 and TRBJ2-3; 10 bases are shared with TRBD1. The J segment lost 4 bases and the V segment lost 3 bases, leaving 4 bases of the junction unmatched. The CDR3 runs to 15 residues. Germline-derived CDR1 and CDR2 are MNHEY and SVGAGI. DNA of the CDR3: TGTGCCAGCAGTTATTGGACAGGGGGAGCAGATACGCAGTATTTT. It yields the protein CASSYWTGGADTQYF.

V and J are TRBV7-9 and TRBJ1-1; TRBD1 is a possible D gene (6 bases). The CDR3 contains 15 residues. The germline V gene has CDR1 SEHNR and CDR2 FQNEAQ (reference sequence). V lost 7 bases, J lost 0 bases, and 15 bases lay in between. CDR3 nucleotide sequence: TGTGCCAGCACCGTAGGGGGGGACCTGAACACTGAAGCTTTCTTT. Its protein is CASTVGGDLNTEAFF. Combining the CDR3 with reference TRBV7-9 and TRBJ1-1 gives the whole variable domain DTGVSQNPRHKITKRGQNVTFRCDPISEHNRLYWYRQTLGQGPEFLTYFQNEAQLEKSRLLSDRFSAERPKGSFSTLEIQRTEQGDSAMYLCASTVGGDLNTEAFFGQGTRLTVV.

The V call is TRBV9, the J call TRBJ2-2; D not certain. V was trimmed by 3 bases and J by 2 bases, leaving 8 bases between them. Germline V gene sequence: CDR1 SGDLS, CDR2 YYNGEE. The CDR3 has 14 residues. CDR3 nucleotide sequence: TGTGCCAGCAGCGGACTGCCTAACACCGGGGAGCTGTTTTTT. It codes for CASSGLPNTGELFF.

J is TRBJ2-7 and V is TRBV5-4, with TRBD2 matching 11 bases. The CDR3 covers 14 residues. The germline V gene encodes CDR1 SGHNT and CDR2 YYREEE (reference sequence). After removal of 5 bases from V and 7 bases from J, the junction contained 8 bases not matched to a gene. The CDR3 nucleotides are TGTGCCAGCAGATCTAGCGGGGGGCCGAGTGAGCAGTACTTC. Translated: CASRSSGGPSEQYF.

The CDR3 is CASSAWGGSQPQHF. For the CDR3, the DNA is TGTGCCAGCAGTGCGTGGGGAGGGAGTCAGCCCCAGCATTTT. The V gene is TRBV2, the J gene TRBJ1-5, with D unclear. Germline V gene lookup returns CDR1 SNHLY and CDR2 FYNNEI. This CDR3 region has 14 residues. V was trimmed by 4 bases and J by 6 bases, leaving 13 bases between them.

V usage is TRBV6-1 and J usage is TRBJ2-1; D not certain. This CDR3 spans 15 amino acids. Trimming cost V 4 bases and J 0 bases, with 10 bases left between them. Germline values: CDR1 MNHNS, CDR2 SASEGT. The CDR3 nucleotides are TGTGCCAGCAGTGTAACATTGTTCTCCTACAATGAGCAGTTCTTC. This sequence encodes CASSVTLFSYNEQFF.

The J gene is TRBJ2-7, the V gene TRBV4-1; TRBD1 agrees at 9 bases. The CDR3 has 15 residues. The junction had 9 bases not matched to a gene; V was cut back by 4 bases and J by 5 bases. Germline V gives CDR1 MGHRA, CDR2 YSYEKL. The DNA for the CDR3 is TGCGCCAGCAGCCCGCGGACAGGGGCTTTGGACGAGCAGTACTTC. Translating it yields CASSPRTGALDEQYF.

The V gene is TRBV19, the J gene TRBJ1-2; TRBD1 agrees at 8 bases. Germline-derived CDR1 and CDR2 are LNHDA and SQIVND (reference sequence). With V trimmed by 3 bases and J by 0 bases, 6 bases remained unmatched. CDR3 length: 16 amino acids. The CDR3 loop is CASSIRWTGSNYGYTF. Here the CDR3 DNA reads TGTGCCAGTAGTATCCGTTGGACAGGGTCTAACTATGGCTACACCTTC.

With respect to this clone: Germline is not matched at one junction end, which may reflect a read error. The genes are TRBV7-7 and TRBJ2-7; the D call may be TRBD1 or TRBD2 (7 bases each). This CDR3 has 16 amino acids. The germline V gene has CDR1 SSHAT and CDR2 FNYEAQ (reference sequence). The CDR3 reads CASRPITGEGAYEQYF. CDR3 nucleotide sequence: TGTGCTAGCAGGCCCATAACAGGGGAGGGGGCCTACGAGCAGTACTTC.

The CDR3 loop reads CASSQVQEDYEQYF. Here the CDR3 DNA reads TGCGCCAGCAGCCAAGTTCAGGAAGACTACGAGCAGTACTTC. The rearrangement joins TRBV4-1 to TRBJ2-7; no clear D. Germline lookup yields CDR1 MGHRA and CDR2 YSYEKL. This CDR3 contains 14 residues. Deletions cut 1 base from V and 3 bases from J, with 10 bases between.

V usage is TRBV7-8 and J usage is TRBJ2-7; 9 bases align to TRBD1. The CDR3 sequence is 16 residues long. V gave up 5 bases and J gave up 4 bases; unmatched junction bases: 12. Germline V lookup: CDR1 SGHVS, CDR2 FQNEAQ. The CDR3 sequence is CASSPYSGTGIYEQYF. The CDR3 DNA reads TGTGCCAGCAGCCCCTACTCCGGGACAGGGATATACGAGCAGTACTTC.

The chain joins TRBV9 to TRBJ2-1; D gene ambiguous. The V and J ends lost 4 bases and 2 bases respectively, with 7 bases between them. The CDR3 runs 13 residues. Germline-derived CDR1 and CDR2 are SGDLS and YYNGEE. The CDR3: CASSYYPYNEQFF. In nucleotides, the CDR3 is TGTGCCAGCAGCTATTACCCCTACAATGAGCAGTTCTTC.

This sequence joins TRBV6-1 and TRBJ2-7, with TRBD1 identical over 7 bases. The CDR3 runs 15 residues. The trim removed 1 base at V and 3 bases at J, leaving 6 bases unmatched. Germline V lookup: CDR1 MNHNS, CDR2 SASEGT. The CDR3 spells CASSEVGQGVYEQYF. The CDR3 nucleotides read TGTGCCAGCAGTGAAGTGGGTCAGGGGGTCTACGAGCAGTACTTC.

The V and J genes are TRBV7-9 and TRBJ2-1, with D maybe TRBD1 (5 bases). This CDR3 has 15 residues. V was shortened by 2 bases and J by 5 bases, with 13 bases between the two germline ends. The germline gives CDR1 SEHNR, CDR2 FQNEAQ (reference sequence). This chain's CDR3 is CASSLSQAMDNEQFF. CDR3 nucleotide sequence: TGTGCCAGCAGCTTATCACAGGCGATGGACAATGAGCAGTTCTTC.